The rows below give T cell receptor beta chains drawn from one sample of a study of blood T cells in healthy people across ages. TCRdb analysed the 5' RACE reads with MiXCR anew, one entry per CDR3 protein. The sample contains fewer than 950,000 distinct CDR3 sequences, approximately 35% of which appear only once. The sequenced material came from blood. These receptors all come from a man in his late teens or twenties in good health. The CDR3 runs from the conserved cysteine through the conserved F or W. The D gene is left open where the match is weak. The size field is filled for only some rows; it gives once, few, many or a size class.

TRBD1	TRBJ2-5	NA	TRBV7-9	TGCGCCAGCTCCCCTACAGGGCGGACAGGACAAGAGACCCAGTACTTC	CASSPTGRTGQETQYF
NA	TRBJ2-4	few	TRBV4-1	TGCGCCAGCAGCCACCGACCGGGTGTCGACAAAAACATTCAGTACTTC	CASSHRPGVDKNIQYF
NA	TRBJ2-5	NA	TRBV9	TGTGCCAGCAGCCCTCAAGACGGGGAGACCCAGTACTTC	CASSPQDGETQYF
NA	TRBJ2-7	few	TRBV13	TGTGCCAGCAGCGACACAGGGCACGAGCAGTACTTC	CASSDTGHEQYF
TRBD2	TRBJ2-1	NA	TRBV2	TGTGCCAGGGGAGGGAATGAGCAGTTCTTC	CARGGNEQFF
TRBD1	TRBJ2-1	NA	TRBV6-2/TRBV6-3	TGTGCCAGCAGTTACTCTTCGGGACAGGGTAACGAGCAGTTCTTC	CASSYSSGQGNEQFF
NA	TRBJ1-4	few	TRBV7-9	TGTGCCAGCACCCCCGGTCCAGGGTGGGAGGAAAAACTGTTTTTT	CASTPGPGWEEKLFF
NA	TRBJ2-1	NA	TRBV5-1	TGCGCCAGCAGCTTGGCCCAGGGGTGGAATGAGCAGTTCTTC	CASSLAQGWNEQFF
NA	TRBJ2-3	few	TRBV5-1	TGCGCCAGCAGCTTAGGCGATCGAGTAGCAGATACGCAGTATTTT	CASSLGDRVADTQYF
NA	TRBJ1-2	NA	TRBV19	TGTGCCAGTAGAGAACCGCGCGGCTACACCTTC	CASREPRGYTF
NA	TRBJ1-4	few	TRBV6-6	TGTGCCAGCAGCTACAGACCGAATGAAAAACTGTTTTTT	CASSYRPNEKLFF
NA	TRBJ1-4	few	TRBV12-3/TRBV12-4	TGTGCCAGCAGTTTGGACGGAACCCTAAAACTGTTTTTT	CASSLDGTLKLFF
NA	TRBJ2-2	NA	TRBV2	TGTGCCAGCAGTGTGGGGTCCGGGGAGCTGTTTTTT	CASSVGSGELFF
NA	TRBJ1-4	NA	TRBV21-1	TGTGCCAGCAGCAAAGTGCAGGGATGGGGAAAACTGTTTTTT	CASSKVQGWGKLFF
NA	TRBJ1-4	NA	TRBV12-3/TRBV12-4	TGTGCCAGCAGCCCCCAGGGGAATACAGAAAAACTGTTTTTT	CASSPQGNTEKLFF
NA	TRBJ2-6	NA	TRBV28	TGTGCCAGCATTGGGGGGCCTGGGGCCAACGTCCTGACTTTC	CASIGGPGANVLTF
NA	TRBJ2-7	few	TRBV2	TGTGCCAGCAGTGTCAGGGATCACGAGCAGTACTTC	CASSVRDHEQYF
NA	TRBJ1-1	NA	TRBV12-3/TRBV12-4	TGTGCCAGCAAAGAAGAGGGCAGAACTGAAGCTTTCTTT	CASKEEGRTEAFF
NA	TRBJ1-6	NA	TRBV4-3	TGCGCCAGCAGCCAAGATGTCGTTAAATCACCCCTCCACTTT	CASSQDVVKSPLHF
NA	TRBJ1-5	NA	TRBV7-2	TGTGCCAGCAGCTTACGTATCGGGGGAGGGTCCCACCGGCCCCAGCATTTT	CASSLRIGGGSHRPQHF
NA	TRBJ2-1	NA	TRBV3-1	TGTGCCAGCAGCCAAGAAAATGTCAGGCATAAGGACAATGAGCAGTTCTTC	CASSQENVRHKDNEQFF
NA	TRBJ1-4	few	TRBV30	TGTGCCTGGAGTGCGGGGGAAAAACTGTTTTTT	CAWSAGEKLFF
TRBD1	TRBJ1-5	many	TRBV29-1	TGCAGCGTTGGACAGGGGGATAGCAATCAGCCCCAGCATTTT	CSVGQGDSNQPQHF
NA	TRBJ2-7	NA	TRBV4-2	TGTGCCAGCAGCCAAGGGGGGGCAGCTGAGGGATACGAGCAGTACTTC	CASSQGGAAEGYEQYF
NA	TRBJ2-5	many	TRBV5-1	TGCGCCAGCAGCTTGGGAACACCTAATCCCCAAGAGACCCAGTACTTC	CASSLGTPNPQETQYF
NA	TRBJ2-7	many	TRBV4-3	TGCGCCAGCAGCCAAGAGGCGGGACTTTACGAGCAGTACTTC	CASSQEAGLYEQYF
NA	TRBJ1-4	few	TRBV3-1	TGTGCCAGCAGCCAAATGGGCGCAACAACTAATGAAAAACTGTTTTTT	CASSQMGATTNEKLFF
TRBD2	TRBJ2-3	NA	TRBV6-6	TGTGCCAGCAGTTACCCCGGGACTAGCGGGAGTGCGGATACGCAGTATTTT	CASSYPGTSGSADTQYF
TRBD1	TRBJ2-5	few	TRBV7-9	TGTGCCAGCAGCCCCGGGACAGGGAGAACCTACGGGCAGTACTTC	CASSPGTGRTYGQYF
TRBD1	TRBJ2-3	NA	TRBV5-5	TGTGCCAGCAGCCCAGGGACAGGGGAGGATACGCAGTATTTT	CASSPGTGEDTQYF
NA	TRBJ2-1	NA	TRBV29-1	TGCAGCGGGTGGACTTCGGGTCTCTACAATGAGCAGTTCTTC	CSGWTSGLYNEQFF
NA	TRBJ2-7	many	TRBV12-3/TRBV12-4	TGTGCCAGCAGTTTGGGGCCTACTTACGAGCAGTACTTC	CASSLGPTYEQYF
NA	TRBJ1-1	NA	TRBV18	TGTGCCAGCTCACCACCGAACAGCCTGTATGAAGCTTTCTTT	CASSPPNSLYEAFF
NA	TRBJ2-5	NA	TRBV6-2/TRBV6-3	TGTGCCAGCAGTTCGACTGGAAGCCGGACCCAGTACTTC	CASSSTGSRTQYF
TRBD1	TRBJ1-1	NA	TRBV20-1	TGCAGTGCTTATGACAGGGCGCGTGCTTTCTTT	CSAYDRARAFF
NA	TRBJ2-5	NA	TRBV27	TGTGCCAGCGGAAAAGACCGGGGCTGGGAGACCCAGTACTTC	CASGKDRGWETQYF
TRBD1	TRBJ1-2	many	TRBV7-2	TGTGCCAGCATCCAGAGTAGGACAGGGGGAGGCTACACCTTC	CASIQSRTGGGYTF
NA	TRBJ1-2	NA	TRBV5-1	TGCGCCAGCAGCGTGGATGACAGGCCTGGCTACACCTTC	CASSVDDRPGYTF
NA	TRBJ1-2	NA	TRBV4-3	TGCGCCAGCAGCCGAGACGAGGGCAGCGTCAACTATGGCTACACCTTC	CASSRDEGSVNYGYTF
NA	TRBJ2-3	NA	TRBV10-2	TGCGCCAGCAGTGAGATGGGGGGCAGGGGCCGAACTCGAAGCACAGATACGCAGTATTTT	CASSEMGGRGRTRSTDTQYF
NA	TRBJ2-7	many	TRBV25-1	TGTGCCAGCAGTGAATTTCTGGCCCTAGGGCGGTACGAGCAGTACTTC	CASSEFLALGRYEQYF
NA	TRBJ1-5	few	TRBV7-2	TGTGCCAGCAGCTCCCAAAGGGGACTCAATCAGCCCCAGCATTTT	CASSSQRGLNQPQHF
NA	TRBJ1-1	NA	TRBV30	TGTGCCCAAACGGAGAACACTGAAGCTTTCTTT	CAQTENTEAFF
NA	TRBJ2-3	NA	TRBV12-3/TRBV12-4	TGTGCCAGCAGGGGAACAGGGTCCCTTAGAGCAGATGCGCAGTATTTT	CASRGTGSLRADAQYF
TRBD1	TRBJ2-7	NA	TRBV5-1	TGCGCCAGCAGCTCATCCGGGACAGGGACCCGCGAGCAGTACTTC	CASSSSGTGTREQYF
NA	TRBJ1-2	NA	TRBV6-6	TGTGCCAGCAGTAAACAGCCACGGTCTAACTATGACTACACCTTC	CASSKQPRSNYDYTF
NA	TRBJ2-4	many	TRBV28	TGTGCCAGCAGTTGGGGTATCAACAAAAGTGTTCAGTACTTC	CASSWGINKSVQYF
TRBD2	TRBJ2-3	once	TRBV12-3/TRBV12-4	TGTGCCAGCAAAGGACTAGCGGGGGGGCTTTTCAACGCAGATGCGCAGTATTTT	CASKGLAGGLFNADAQYF
NA	TRBJ1-5	NA	TRBV12-3/TRBV12-4	TGTGCCAGCAGTGCTTTAGGGGGCAATCAGCCCCAGCATTTT	CASSALGGNQPQHF
NA	TRBJ1-2	NA	TRBV29-1	TGCAGCGTTGCGAAGGATAAGTATGGCTACACCTTC	CSVAKDKYGYTF
NA	TRBJ2-7	few	TRBV3-1	TGTGCCAGCAGCCAAGCTCAGGGAAGAACCGAGCAGTACTTC	CASSQAQGRTEQYF
NA	TRBJ2-5	NA	TRBV6-1	TGTGCCAGCAATAGGGACCCTGCGTCCAATGAGCAGTACTTC	CASNRDPASNEQYF
TRBD1	TRBJ1-2	NA	TRBV5-1	TGCGCCAGCAGCTTTAGAACGGTTGCGGGGACAGGGGCCCGAGCTAACTATGGCTACACCTTC	CASSFRTVAGTGARANYGYTF